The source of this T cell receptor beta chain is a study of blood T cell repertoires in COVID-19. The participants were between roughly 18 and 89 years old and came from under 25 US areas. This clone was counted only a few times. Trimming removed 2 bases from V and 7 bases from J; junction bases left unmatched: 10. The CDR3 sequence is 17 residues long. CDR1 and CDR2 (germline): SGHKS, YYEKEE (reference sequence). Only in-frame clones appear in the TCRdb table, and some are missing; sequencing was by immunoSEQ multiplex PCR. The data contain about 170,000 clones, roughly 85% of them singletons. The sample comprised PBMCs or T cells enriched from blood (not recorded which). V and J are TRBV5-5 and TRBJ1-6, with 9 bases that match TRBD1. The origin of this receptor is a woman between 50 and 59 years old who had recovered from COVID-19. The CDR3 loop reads CASSFRSAGTGNSPLHF. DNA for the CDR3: TGTGCCAGCAGCTTTCGCTCCGCCGGGACAGGGAATTCACCCCTCCACTTT.